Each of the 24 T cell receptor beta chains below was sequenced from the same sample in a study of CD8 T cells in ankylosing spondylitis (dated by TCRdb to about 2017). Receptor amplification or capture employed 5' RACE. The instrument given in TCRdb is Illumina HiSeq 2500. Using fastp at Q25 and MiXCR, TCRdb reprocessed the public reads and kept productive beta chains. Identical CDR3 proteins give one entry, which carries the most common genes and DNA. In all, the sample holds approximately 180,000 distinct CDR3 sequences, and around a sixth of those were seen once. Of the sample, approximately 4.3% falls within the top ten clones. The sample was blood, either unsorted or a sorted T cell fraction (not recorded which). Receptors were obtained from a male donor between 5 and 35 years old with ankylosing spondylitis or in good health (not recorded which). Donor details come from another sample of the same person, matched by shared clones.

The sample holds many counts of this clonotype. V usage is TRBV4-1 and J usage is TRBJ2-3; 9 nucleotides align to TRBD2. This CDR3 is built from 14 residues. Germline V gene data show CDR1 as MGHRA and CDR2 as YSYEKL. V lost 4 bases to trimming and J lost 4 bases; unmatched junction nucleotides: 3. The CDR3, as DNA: TGCGCCAGCAGCCCAAGGACTAGCGCAGATACGCAGTATTTT. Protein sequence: CASSPRTSADTQYF.

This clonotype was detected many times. The CDR3 nucleotides are TGTGCCAGCAGTTTAGGCGGGAATCTGAACATTCAGTACTTC. As protein: CASSLGGNLNIQYF. The chain links TRBV12-3 or TRBV12-4 to TRBJ2-4, with a possible D match to TRBD2 (6 bases). The V end lost 1 base, the J end lost 7 bases, and 11 bases lay between the germline ends. The length of the CDR3 is 14 residues.

CDR3 in DNA: TGCAGCGGCGTTGAGGTTACCCCTGACTATGGCTACACCTTC. The encoded protein is CSGVEVTPDYGYTF. The rearrangement links TRBV29-1 to TRBJ1-2; D gene ambiguous. Trimming took off 7 bases at V and 3 bases at J, with 18 bases between the two ends. This CDR3 has 14 residues. CDR1 SQVTM and CDR2 ANQGSEA come from the germline V gene.

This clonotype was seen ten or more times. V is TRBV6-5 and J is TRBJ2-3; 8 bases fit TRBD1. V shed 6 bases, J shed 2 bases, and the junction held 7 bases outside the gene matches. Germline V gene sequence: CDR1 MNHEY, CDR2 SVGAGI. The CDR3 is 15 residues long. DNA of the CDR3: TGTGCCAGCAGCCCGACAGGGGCCCCCACAGATACGCAGTATTTT. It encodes CASSPTGAPTDTQYF.

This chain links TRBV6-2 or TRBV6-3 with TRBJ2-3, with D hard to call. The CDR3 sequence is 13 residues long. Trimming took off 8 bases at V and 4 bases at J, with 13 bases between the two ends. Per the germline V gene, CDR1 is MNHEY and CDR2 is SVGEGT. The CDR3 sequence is CASSGSASDTQYF. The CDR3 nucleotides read TGTGCCAGCTCGGGTTCGGCGTCAGATACGCAGTATTTT.

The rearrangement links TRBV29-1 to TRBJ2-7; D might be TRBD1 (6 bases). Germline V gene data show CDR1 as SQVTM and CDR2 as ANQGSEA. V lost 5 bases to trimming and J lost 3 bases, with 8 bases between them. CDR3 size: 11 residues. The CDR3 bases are TGCAGCGTTATGACAGGCTACGAGCAGTACTTC. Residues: CSVMTGYEQYF.

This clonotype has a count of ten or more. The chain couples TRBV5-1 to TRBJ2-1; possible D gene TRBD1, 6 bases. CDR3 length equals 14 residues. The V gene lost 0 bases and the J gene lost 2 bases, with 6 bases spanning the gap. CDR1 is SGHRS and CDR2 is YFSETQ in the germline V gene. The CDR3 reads CASSLDRAYNEQFF. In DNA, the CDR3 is TGCGCCAGCAGCTTGGACAGGGCCTACAATGAGCAGTTCTTC.

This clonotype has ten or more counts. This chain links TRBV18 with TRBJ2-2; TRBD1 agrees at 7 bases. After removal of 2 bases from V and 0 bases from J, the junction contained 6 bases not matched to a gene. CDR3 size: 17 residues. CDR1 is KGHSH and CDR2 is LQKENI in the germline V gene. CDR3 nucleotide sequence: TGTGCCAGCTCACCAGTCTCTAGGGGGCCGAACACCGGGGAGCTGTTTTTT. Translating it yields CASSPVSRGPNTGELFF.

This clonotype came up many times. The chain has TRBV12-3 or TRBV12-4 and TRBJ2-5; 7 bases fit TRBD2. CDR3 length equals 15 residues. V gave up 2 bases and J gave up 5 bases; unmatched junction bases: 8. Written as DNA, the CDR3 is TGTGCCAGCAGTTTACGGGGGGAGGGCCTGGAGACCCAGTACTTC. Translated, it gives CASSLRGEGLETQYF.

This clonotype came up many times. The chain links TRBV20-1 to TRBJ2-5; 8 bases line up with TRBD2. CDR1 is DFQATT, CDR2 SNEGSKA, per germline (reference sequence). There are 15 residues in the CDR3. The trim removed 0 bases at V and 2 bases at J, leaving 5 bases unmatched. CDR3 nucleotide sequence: TGCAGTGCTAGAGATCTCACTAGCGGTCAAGAGACCCAGTACTTC. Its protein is CSARDLTSGQETQYF.

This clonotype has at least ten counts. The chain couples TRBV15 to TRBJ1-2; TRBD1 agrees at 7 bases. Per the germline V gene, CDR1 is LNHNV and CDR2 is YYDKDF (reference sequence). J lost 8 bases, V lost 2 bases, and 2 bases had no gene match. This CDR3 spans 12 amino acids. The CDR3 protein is CATSRTGVGYTF. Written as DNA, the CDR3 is TGTGCCACCAGCAGAACAGGGGTCGGCTACACCTTC.

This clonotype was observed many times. The CDR3 loop is CASSLVWRGSKNIQYF. CDR3 DNA: TGCGCCAGCAGCTTGGTTTGGAGGGGTTCCAAAAACATTCAGTACTTC. The V and J genes are TRBV5-1 and TRBJ2-4; possible D gene TRBD2, 6 bases. From germline, CDR1 is SGHRS and CDR2 YFSETQ. The CDR3 has 16 residues. The V and J ends lost 0 bases and 2 bases respectively, with 12 bases between them.

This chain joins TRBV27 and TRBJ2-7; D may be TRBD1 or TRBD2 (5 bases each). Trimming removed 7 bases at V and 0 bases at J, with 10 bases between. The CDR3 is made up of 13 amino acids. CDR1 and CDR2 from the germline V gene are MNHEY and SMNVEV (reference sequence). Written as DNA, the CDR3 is TGTGCCAGCATGGGGGTCCCCTCCTACGAGCAGTACTTC. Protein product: CASMGVPSYEQYF.

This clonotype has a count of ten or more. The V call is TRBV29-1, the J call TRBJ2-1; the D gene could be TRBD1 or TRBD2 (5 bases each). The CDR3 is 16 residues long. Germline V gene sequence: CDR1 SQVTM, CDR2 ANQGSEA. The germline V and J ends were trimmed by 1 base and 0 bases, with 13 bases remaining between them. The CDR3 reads CSVEAGARSSYNEQFF. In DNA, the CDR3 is TGCAGCGTTGAAGCCGGGGCCCGCAGCTCCTACAATGAGCAGTTCTTC.

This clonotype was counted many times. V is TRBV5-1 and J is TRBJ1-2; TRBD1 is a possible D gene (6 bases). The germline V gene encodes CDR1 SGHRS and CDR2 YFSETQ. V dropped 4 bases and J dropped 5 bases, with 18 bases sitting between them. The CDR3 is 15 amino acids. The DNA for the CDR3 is TGCGCCAGCAGCCCGGGACACGCCTTATCTTATGGCTACACCTTC. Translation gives CASSPGHALSYGYTF. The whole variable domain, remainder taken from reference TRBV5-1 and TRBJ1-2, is KAGVTQTPRYLIKTRGQQVTLSCSPISGHRSVSWYQQTPGQGLQFLFEYFSETQRNKGNFPGRFSGRQFSNSRSEMNVSTLELGDSALYLCASSPGHALSYGYTFGSGTRLTVV.

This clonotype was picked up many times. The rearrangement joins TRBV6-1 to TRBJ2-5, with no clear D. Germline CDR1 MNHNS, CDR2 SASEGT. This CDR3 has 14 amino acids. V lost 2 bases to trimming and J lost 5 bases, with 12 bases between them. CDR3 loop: CASSESGFLETQYF. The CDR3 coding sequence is TGTGCCAGCAGTGAAAGTGGGTTCTTGGAGACCCAGTACTTC.

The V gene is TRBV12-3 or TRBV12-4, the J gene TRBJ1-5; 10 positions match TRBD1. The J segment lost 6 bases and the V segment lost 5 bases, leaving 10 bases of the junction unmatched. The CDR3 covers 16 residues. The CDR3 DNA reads TGTGCCAGCAGTCAAACGGACAGGGGGAAGGGTCAGCCCCAGCATTTT. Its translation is CASSQTDRGKGQPQHF.

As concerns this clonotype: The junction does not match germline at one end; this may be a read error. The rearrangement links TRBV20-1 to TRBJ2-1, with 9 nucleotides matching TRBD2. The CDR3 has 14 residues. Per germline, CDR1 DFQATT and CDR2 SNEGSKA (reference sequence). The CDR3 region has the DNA TGCAGTGCGAGAGCGGGGGGTGCCTACAATGAGCAGTTCTTC. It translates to CSARAGGAYNEQFF.

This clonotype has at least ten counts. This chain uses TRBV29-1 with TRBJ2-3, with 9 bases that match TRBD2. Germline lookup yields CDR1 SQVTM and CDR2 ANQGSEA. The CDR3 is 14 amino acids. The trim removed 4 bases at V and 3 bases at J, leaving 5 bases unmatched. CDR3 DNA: TGCAGCGTTGGTGCGGGAGGGCTTACAGATACGCAGTATTTT. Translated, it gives CSVGAGGLTDTQYF.

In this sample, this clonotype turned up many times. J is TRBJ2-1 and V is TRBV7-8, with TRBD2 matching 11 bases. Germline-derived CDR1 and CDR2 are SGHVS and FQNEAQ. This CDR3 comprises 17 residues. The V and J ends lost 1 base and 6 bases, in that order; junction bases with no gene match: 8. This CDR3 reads CASSLGIGTSGGNEQFF. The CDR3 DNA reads TGTGCCAGCAGCTTAGGGATCGGGACTAGCGGCGGCAATGAGCAGTTCTTC. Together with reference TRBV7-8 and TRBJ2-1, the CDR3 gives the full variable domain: GAGVSQSPRYKVAKRGQDVALRCDPISGHVSLFWYQQALGQGPEFLTYFQNEAQLDKSGLPSDRFFAERPEGSVSTLKIQRTQQEDSAVYLCASSLGIGTSGGNEQFFGPGTRLTVL.

The CDR3 nucleotides read TGTGCCAGCAGTTTAGAGACAGGGGTCCAAGAGACCCAGTACTTC. Translating it yields CASSLETGVQETQYF. The rearrangement links TRBV12-3 or TRBV12-4 to TRBJ2-5; 8 bases fit TRBD1. J was trimmed by 1 base and V by 1 base; bases with no gene match: 2. The CDR3 covers 15 residues.

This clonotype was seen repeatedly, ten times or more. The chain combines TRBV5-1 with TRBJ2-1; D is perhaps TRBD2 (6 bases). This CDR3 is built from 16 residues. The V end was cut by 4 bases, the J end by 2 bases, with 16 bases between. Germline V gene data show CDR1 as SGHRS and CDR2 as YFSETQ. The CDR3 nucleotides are TGCGCCAGCAGCCTGAGCGGCGGGGCAACCTACAATGAGCAGTTCTTC. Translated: CASSLSGGATYNEQFF. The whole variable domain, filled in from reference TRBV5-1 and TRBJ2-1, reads KAGVTQTPRYLIKTRGQQVTLSCSPISGHRSVSWYQQTPGQGLQFLFEYFSETQRNKGNFPGRFSGRQFSNSRSEMNVSTLELGDSALYLCASSLSGGATYNEQFFGPGTRLTVL.

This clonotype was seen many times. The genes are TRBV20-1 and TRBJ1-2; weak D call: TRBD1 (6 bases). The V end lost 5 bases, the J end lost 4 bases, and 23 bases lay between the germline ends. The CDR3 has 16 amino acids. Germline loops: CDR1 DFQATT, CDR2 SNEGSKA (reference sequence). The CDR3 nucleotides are TGCAGTGCTGGCGGGACATACCCCTTCTTCTTCTATGGCTACACCTTC. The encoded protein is CSAGGTYPFFFYGYTF.

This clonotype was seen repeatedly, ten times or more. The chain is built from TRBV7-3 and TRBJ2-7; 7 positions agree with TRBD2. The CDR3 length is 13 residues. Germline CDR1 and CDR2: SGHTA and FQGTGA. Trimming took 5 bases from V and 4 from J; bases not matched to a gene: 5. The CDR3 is CASSPSGSYEQYF. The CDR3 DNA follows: TGTGCCAGCAGCCCTAGCGGCTCTTACGAGCAGTACTTC. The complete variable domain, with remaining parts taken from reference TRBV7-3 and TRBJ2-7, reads GAGVSQTPSNKVTEKGKYVELRCDPISGHTALYWYRQSLGQGPEFLIYFQGTGAADDSGLPNDRFFAVRPEGSVSTLKIQRTERGDSAVYLCASSPSGSYEQYFGPGTRLTVT.